The TCR beta chain under discussion was sequenced for a study of PD-1 blockade in mismatch repair-deficient tumors. Findings and limits, study-wide: After pembrolizumab, tumor-resident clones rose rapidly, then generally contracted before radiologic responses.

The repertoire was sequenced with immunoSEQ multiplex PCR; TCRdb's copy has only in-frame clones and lacks some. This table has 100,000 to 150,000 clones, roughly nine tenths appearing once. Turning to this clone: As yet, its antigen is unknown.

Mismatch repair deficiency was confirmed in all patients, by PCR or immunohistochemistry. Germline CDR1 SNHLY, CDR2 FYNNEI. This CDR3 is 13 amino acids long. V lost 10 bases and J 5 bases, leaving 14 bases between the germline ends. The receptor was isolated from an adult with mismatch repair-deficient cancer. The sequencing used peripheral blood, collected 44 weeks after starting pembrolizumab. The gene calls are TRBV2 and TRBJ2-2; possible D gene TRBD2, 5 bases. The CDR3 DNA reads TGTGCCACCCTCCCCTGGAGGACCGGGGAGCTGTTTTTT. As protein: CATLPWRTGELFF.